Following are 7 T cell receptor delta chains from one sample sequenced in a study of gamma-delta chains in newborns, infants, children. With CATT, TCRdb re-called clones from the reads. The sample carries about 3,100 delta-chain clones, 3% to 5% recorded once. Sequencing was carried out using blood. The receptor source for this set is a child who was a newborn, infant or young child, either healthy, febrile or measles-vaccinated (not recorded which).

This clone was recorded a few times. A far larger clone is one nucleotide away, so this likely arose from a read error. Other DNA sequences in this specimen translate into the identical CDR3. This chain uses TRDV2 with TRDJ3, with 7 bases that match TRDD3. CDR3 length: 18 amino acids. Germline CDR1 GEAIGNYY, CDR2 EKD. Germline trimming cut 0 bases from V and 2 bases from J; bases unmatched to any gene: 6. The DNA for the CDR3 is TGTGCCTGTGACACCGTACTAGGGGATACCTGGGACACCCGACAGATGTTTTTC. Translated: CACDTVLGDTWDTRQMFF.

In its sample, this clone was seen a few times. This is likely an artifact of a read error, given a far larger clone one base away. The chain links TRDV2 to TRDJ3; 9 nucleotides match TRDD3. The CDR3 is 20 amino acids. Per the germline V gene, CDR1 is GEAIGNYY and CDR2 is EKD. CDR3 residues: CACDVLGDPESSLDTRQMFF. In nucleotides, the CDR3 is TGTGCCTGTGATGTACTGGGGGACCCCGAAAGCTCCTTGGACACCCGACAGATGTTTTTC.

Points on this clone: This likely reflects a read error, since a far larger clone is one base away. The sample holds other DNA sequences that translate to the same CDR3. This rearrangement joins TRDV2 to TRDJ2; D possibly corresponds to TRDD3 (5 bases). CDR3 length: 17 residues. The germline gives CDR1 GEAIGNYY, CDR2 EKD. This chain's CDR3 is CACDTVGMEVLTAQLFF. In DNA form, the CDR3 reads TGTGCCTGTGACACCGTTGGGATGGAGGTTTTGACAGCACAACTATTCTTT.

CDR3 bases: TGTGCCTGTGACACCGTTAAAGGTACTGGGGGATACGCTTTAAGCTCCTGGGACACCCGACAGATGTTTTTC. Translating gives CACDTVKGTGGYALSSWDTRQMFF. This chain links TRDV2 with TRDJ3; 13 bases align to TRDD3. Trimming at V came to 0 bases and at J to 0 bases, leaving 16 bases not matched to a gene. Germline V gene data show CDR1 as GEAIGNYY and CDR2 as EKD. The CDR3 sequence is 24 residues long.

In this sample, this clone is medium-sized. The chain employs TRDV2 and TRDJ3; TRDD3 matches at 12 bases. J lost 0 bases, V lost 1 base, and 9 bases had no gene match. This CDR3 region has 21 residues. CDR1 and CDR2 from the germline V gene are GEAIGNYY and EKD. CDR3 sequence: CACDTLQLGDTNSWDTRQMFF. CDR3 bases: TGTGCCTGTGACACTCTTCAACTGGGGGATACCAACTCCTGGGACACCCGACAGATGTTTTTC.

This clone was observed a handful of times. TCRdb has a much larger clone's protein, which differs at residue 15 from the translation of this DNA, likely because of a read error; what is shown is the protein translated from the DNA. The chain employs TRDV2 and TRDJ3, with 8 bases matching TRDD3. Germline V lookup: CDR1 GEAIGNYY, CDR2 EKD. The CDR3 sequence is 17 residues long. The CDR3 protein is CACDEWDTGWDTRQLFF. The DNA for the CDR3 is TGTGCCTGTGACGAGTGGGATACGGGCTGGGACACCCGACAGCTGTTTTTC.

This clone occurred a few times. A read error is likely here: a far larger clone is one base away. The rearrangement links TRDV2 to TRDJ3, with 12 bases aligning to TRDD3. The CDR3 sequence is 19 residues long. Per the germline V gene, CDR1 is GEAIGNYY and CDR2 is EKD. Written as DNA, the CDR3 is TGTGCCCGTGACACCTGGGGGATACGCAGCTCCTGGGACACCCGACAGATGTTTTTC. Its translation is CARDTWGIRSSWDTRQMFF.